The 24 T cell receptor beta chains in this list originate from one sample, sequenced in a study of technical replicates of blood from a handful of donors. The assay was immunoSEQ multiplex PCR, and TCRdb's table has in-frame clones only and misses some. Among about 70,000 clones, 91% were seen once, and the ten largest hold approximately 4.8%. Sequenced material: PBMCs. Receptor source: a human donor in good health. Some clones in this sample may be carry-over from other donors' samples.

The gene calls are TRBV27 and TRBJ2-1, with 8 bases aligning to TRBD2. Trimming at V came to 2 bases and at J to 8 bases, leaving 5 bases not matched to a gene. The CDR3 sequence is 14 residues long. Germline CDR1 MNHEY, CDR2 SMNVEV (reference sequence). CDR3 DNA sequence: TGTGCCAGCAGTTTAGGGACTAGTGGGTATGAGCAGTTCTTC. Its translation: CASSLGTSGYEQFF.

The rearrangement links TRBV6-6 to TRBJ2-1; no firm D call. This CDR3 spans 11 amino acids. Germline loops: CDR1 MNHNY, CDR2 SVGAGI (reference sequence). Trimming pared 6 bases from V and 8 bases from J, leaving 8 bases between. This CDR3 reads CASSRSDEQFF. CDR3 nucleotides: TGTGCCAGCAGCCGCTCGGATGAGCAGTTCTTC.

CDR3 amino acids: CASSRNLPTGDAGYEQYF. CDR3 coding DNA: TGCGCCAGCAGCCGAAATTTACCCACAGGGGACGCGGGTTACGAGCAGTACTTC. The V and J genes are TRBV4-1 and TRBJ2-7; 7 bases map to TRBD1. After removal of 4 bases from V and 4 bases from J, the junction contained 19 bases not matched to a gene. This CDR3 region has 18 residues. Germline loops: CDR1 MGHRA, CDR2 YSYEKL.

In nucleotides, the CDR3 is TGTGCCAGCAGAATGGCTACCGGGTACACAGATACGCAGTATTTT. Translating gives CASRMATGYTDTQYF. This rearrangement joins TRBV2 to TRBJ2-3; D gene uncertain. CDR1 SNHLY and CDR2 FYNNEI come from the germline V gene. CDR3 length: 15 residues. Trimming shortened V by 6 bases and J by 2 bases, and 15 bases separated the two germline ends.

This chain links TRBV18 with TRBJ2-1; possible D gene TRBD2, 6 bases. Germline V gene sequence: CDR1 KGHSH, CDR2 LQKENI. V gave up 3 bases and J gave up 6 bases, with 9 bases separating them. The CDR3 is made up of 13 amino acids. DNA of the CDR3: TGTGCCAGCTCACCGGCGGGGAGCAATGAGCAGTTCTTC. Protein product: CASSPAGSNEQFF. The full variable domain, its missing parts supplied by reference TRBV18 and TRBJ2-1, is NAGVMQNPRHLVRRRGQEARLRCSPMKGHSHVYWYRQLPEEGLKFMVYLQKENIIDESGMPKERFSAEFPKEGPSILRIQQVVRGDSAAYFCASSPAGSNEQFFGPGTRLTVL.

The V and J genes are TRBV20-1 and TRBJ2-5; D perhaps matches TRBD2 (5 bases). This CDR3 has 11 residues. V lost 5 bases, J lost 4 bases, and 8 bases lay in between. Germline values: CDR1 DFQATT, CDR2 SNEGSKA (reference sequence). The CDR3 loop is CSAALAETQYF. The CDR3 nucleotides read TGCAGTGCTGCCCTAGCAGAGACCCAGTACTTC.

The V gene is TRBV21-1, the J gene TRBJ1-2; the table's D call TRBD1 went unverified against the DNA. TRBV21-1 is a listed pseudogene. CDR3 length: 12 residues. CDR3 DNA sequence: TGTGCCAGCAGGAAGACAGGGGATGGCTACACCTTC. Residues: CASRKTGDGYTF.

This clone has only one observation. The chain's CDR3 is CASSFRERTEAFF. Here the CDR3 DNA reads TGTGCCAGCAGCTTCCGGGAGAGGACTGAAGCTTTCTTT. The chain combines TRBV7-2 with TRBJ1-1; D is unresolved. This CDR3 is 13 amino acids long. Per germline, CDR1 SGHTA and CDR2 FQGNSA. Trimming cost V 3 bases and J 5 bases, with 10 bases left between them.

V is TRBV6-6 and J is TRBJ1-5, with D unresolved. Trimming stripped 3 bases from V and 7 bases from J, with 13 bases between. The CDR3 covers 14 residues. Looked up from germline, CDR1 is MNHNY and CDR2 is SVGAGI (reference sequence). The CDR3 sequence: CASSYSWSEQPQHF. Here the CDR3 DNA reads TGTGCCAGCAGTTATTCATGGTCGGAGCAGCCCCAGCATTTT.

The chain has TRBV7-2 and TRBJ2-5; 11 bases map to TRBD1. V lost 1 base and J lost 1; bases outside the gene matches: 11. Germline V gives CDR1 SGHTA, CDR2 FQGNSA. The CDR3 spans 19 residues. As DNA, the CDR3 is TGTGCCAGCAGCTTAGAAGGTTGGCGGACAGGGGGCTTCCAAGAGACCCAGTACTTC. This codes for CASSLEGWRTGGFQETQYF. The whole variable domain, filled in from reference TRBV7-2 and TRBJ2-5, reads GAGVSQSPSNKVTEKGKDVELRCDPISGHTALYWYRQSLGQGLEFLIYFQGNSAPDKSGLPSDRFSAERTGGSVSTLTIQRTQQEDSAVYLCASSLEGWRTGGFQETQYFGPGTRLLVL.

The chain employs TRBV6-5 and TRBJ2-5, with TRBD2 matching over 8 bases. The CDR3 is made up of 16 amino acids. V trimming: 2 bases; J trimming: 4 bases; junction bases outside the gene matches: 9. The V gene's germline CDR1 is MNHEY and CDR2 SVGAGI. CDR3 residues: CASSYDRTSTGETQYF. For the CDR3, the DNA is TGTGCCAGCAGTTACGACAGGACTAGCACCGGAGAGACCCAGTACTTC.

V usage is TRBV6-5 and J usage is TRBJ2-7; 8 bases agree with TRBD1. Germline V gene lookup returns CDR1 MNHEY and CDR2 SVGAGI. V shed 6 bases and J 5 bases; nucleotides not matched to a gene: 6. This CDR3 is built from 13 residues. CDR3 sequence reads: CASRRTGKNEQYF. In nucleotides, the CDR3 is TGTGCCAGCAGGCGGACAGGGAAGAACGAGCAGTACTTC.

V is TRBV6-6 and J is TRBJ2-1; D gene uncertain. CDR3 size: 13 residues. V was clipped by 6 bases and J by 9 bases, with 15 bases between them. CDR1 is MNHNY, CDR2 SVGAGI, per germline (reference sequence). The CDR3 spells CASSPLGHGEQFF. CDR3 bases: TGTGCCAGCAGCCCTCTAGGCCACGGTGAGCAGTTCTTC.

This rearrangement joins TRBV7-9 to TRBJ2-2; TRBD1 matches 9 bases. Germline V CDR1 and CDR2: SEHNR, FQNEAQ (reference sequence). There are 15 residues in the CDR3. The V gene end was trimmed by 4 bases and the J gene end by 7 bases; junction bases not matched to a gene: 7. CDR3 DNA: TGTGCCAGCAGCTCCGGGGGGACAGGGTTCGGGGAGCTGTTTTTT. This gives the protein CASSSGGTGFGELFF.

This chain joins TRBV15 and TRBJ2-7, with TRBD1 matching over 7 bases. CDR1 is LNHNV, CDR2 YYDKDF, per germline (reference sequence). With 3 bases clipped from V and 7 bases from J, the junction kept 6 bases outside the gene matches. This CDR3 contains 13 residues. The CDR3 bases are TGTGCCACCAGCAGCCAGGGGGATGGTGAGCAGTACTTC. This gives the protein CATSSQGDGEQYF.

The chain carries TRBV10-3 and TRBJ2-2; 11 nucleotides align to TRBD2. The germline CDR1 and CDR2 sequences are ENHRY and SYGVKD. The CDR3 length is 16 residues. V lost 6 bases, J lost 2 bases, and 5 bases stayed unmatched. CDR3 region: CAIRTLAGANTGELFF. In DNA form, the CDR3 reads TGTGCCATCAGGACACTAGCGGGAGCCAACACCGGGGAGCTGTTTTTT.

The DNA for the CDR3 is TGTGCCAGCAGCCTAACCGACACCAATGAGCAGTTCTTC. Translating it yields CASSLTDTNEQFF. The chain links TRBV5-4 to TRBJ2-1, with D unclear. In germline, CDR1 is SGHNT, CDR2 YYREEE (reference sequence). Trimming left V 4 bases short and J 6 bases short, with 11 bases between. CDR3 length equals 13 residues.

This rearrangement joins TRBV13 to TRBJ1-2; TRBD1 agrees at 7 bases. Per germline, CDR1 PRHDT and CDR2 FYEKMQ (reference sequence). The junction had 4 bases not matched to a gene; V was cut back by 5 bases and J by 4 bases. This CDR3 contains 13 residues. The CDR3: CASSRQGLYGYTF. DNA of the CDR3: TGTGCCAGCAGCCGACAGGGCCTCTATGGCTACACCTTC.

The rearrangement uses TRBV11-3 and TRBJ2-2; 7 nucleotides agree with TRBD1. Trimming at V came to 5 bases and at J to 5 bases, leaving 5 bases not matched to a gene. The V gene's germline CDR1 is SGHNT and CDR2 YENEEA. This CDR3 is built from 14 residues. Here the CDR3 reads CASSPGTATGELFF. The CDR3 nucleotides read TGTGCCAGCAGCCCAGGGACAGCTACCGGGGAGCTGTTTTTT.

CDR3 sequence reads: CASSFYRADQPQHF. The CDR3, as DNA: TGTGCCAGCAGCTTTTACAGGGCCGATCAGCCCCAGCATTTT. V is TRBV5-6 and J is TRBJ1-5; D might be TRBD1 (6 bases). CDR1 and CDR2 from the germline V gene are SGHDT and YYEEEE. Trimming took off 2 bases at V and 5 bases at J, with 11 bases between the two ends. The CDR3 has 14 amino acids. The whole variable domain, filled in from reference TRBV5-6 and TRBJ1-5, reads DAGVTQSPTHLIKTRGQQVTLRCSPKSGHDTVSWYQQALGQGPQFIFQYYEEEERQRGNFPDRFSGHQFPNYSSELNVNALLLGDSALYLCASSFYRADQPQHFGDGTRLSIL.

This chain connects TRBV19 to TRBJ1-2, with 8 bases fitting TRBD1. Losses at the gene ends were 7 bases for V and 4 bases for J; bases not matched to a gene: 8. Germline V CDR1 and CDR2: LNHDA, SQIVND (reference sequence). The CDR3 has 14 amino acids. The CDR3 DNA reads TGTGCCAGTACCCATCCGGGGACAGGCTATGGCTACACCTTC. Translated, it gives CASTHPGTGYGYTF.

The sample holds a few counts of this clone. The chain recombines TRBV6-5 with TRBJ2-7; D perhaps matches TRBD1 (5 bases). Trimming left V 5 bases short and J 2 bases short, with 10 bases between. CDR1 and CDR2 (germline): MNHEY, SVGAGI. This CDR3 spans 13 amino acids. The CDR3 sequence is CASSPPGTYEQYF. The CDR3 DNA follows: TGTGCCAGCAGTCCACCAGGGACCTACGAGCAGTACTTC.

The chain uses TRBV29-1 and TRBJ2-5; D is ambiguous. From germline, CDR1 is SQVTM and CDR2 ANQGSEA. The length of the CDR3 is 11 residues. V was pared by 2 bases and J by 2 bases, with 3 bases between. This CDR3 is CSVEQQETQYF. The CDR3, as DNA: TGCAGCGTTGAACAGCAAGAGACCCAGTACTTC.

The rearrangement links TRBV7-2 to TRBJ2-7; no clear D gene. This CDR3 has 18 amino acids. Germline CDR1 SGHTA, CDR2 FQGNSA. V lost 1 base to trimming and J lost 0 bases, with 19 bases between them. CDR3 in amino acids: CASSLEKPSSGISYEQYF. The CDR3 DNA is TGTGCCAGCAGCTTAGAAAAACCCTCTTCAGGCATCTCCTACGAGCAGTACTTC.